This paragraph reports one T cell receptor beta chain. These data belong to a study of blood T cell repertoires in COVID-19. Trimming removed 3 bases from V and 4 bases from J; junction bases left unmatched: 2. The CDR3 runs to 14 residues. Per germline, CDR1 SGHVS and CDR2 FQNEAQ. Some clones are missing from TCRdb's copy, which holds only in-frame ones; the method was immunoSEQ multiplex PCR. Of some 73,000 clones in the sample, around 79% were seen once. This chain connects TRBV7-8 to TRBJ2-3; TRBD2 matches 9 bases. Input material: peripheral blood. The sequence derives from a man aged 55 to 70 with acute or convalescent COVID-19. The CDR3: CASSFTSGSDTQYF. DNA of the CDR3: TGTGCCAGCAGCTTTACTAGCGGGTCAGATACGCAGTATTTT.